A single sample is the source of the 12 T cell receptor beta chains below, sequenced in a study of T-cell memory formation after mild COVID-19. TCRdb recomputed calls from the 5' RACE reads with MiXCR, one row per CDR3 protein. The table records around 200,000 distinct CDR3 sequences, approximately 30% of them present only once. Sequences were obtained from PBMCs or a T cell subset sorted from them (not recorded which). The source is an adult woman who had mild COVID-19 (a few samples of this study predate the infection). Cell type and time point are not known.

The rearrangement uses TRBV29-1 and TRBJ1-5; TRBD1 agrees at 7 bases. The germline V gene encodes CDR1 SQVTM and CDR2 ANQGSEA. With V trimmed by 5 bases and J by 4 bases, 8 bases remained unmatched. This CDR3 is built from 14 residues. The CDR3 DNA is TGCAGCGTTCCAGGTCCAGGGGGAAATCAGCCCCAGCATTTT. Its protein product is CSVPGPGGNQPQHF.

This clonotype came up a few times. This chain links TRBV5-1 with TRBJ2-1, with no clear D. This CDR3 has 17 residues. CDR1 is SGHRS, CDR2 YFSETQ, per germline. The ends were cut back, 0 bases at V and 4 bases at J, with 17 bases in the middle. The chain's CDR3 is CASSLDGATRPYNEQFF. CDR3 coding DNA: TGCGCCAGCAGCTTGGATGGAGCGACTCGCCCTTACAATGAGCAGTTCTTC.

This clonotype was recorded at least ten times. The chain is built from TRBV20-1 and TRBJ2-1; 7 positions match TRBD2. J gave up 10 bases and V 6 bases, and 12 bases lay outside the gene matches. Germline assignment: CDR1 DFQATT and CDR2 SNEGSKA (reference sequence). The CDR3 loop spans 13 amino acids. Written as DNA, the CDR3 is TGCAGTGCATACGGGGGGATCGACATCGAGCAGTTCTTC. It yields the protein CSAYGGIDIEQFF.

This chain uses TRBV12-3 or TRBV12-4 with TRBJ1-2; TRBD1 is a possible D gene (6 bases). The CDR3 extends over 15 amino acids. Trimming stripped 2 bases from V and 6 bases from J, with 16 bases between. The CDR3 nucleotides are TGTGCCAGCAGTTTATCTTTGCCAGGGGAGGATGGCTACACCTTC. Its translation is CASSLSLPGEDGYTF.

This clonotype was found once. The chain links TRBV10-1 to TRBJ1-1, with 7 bases fitting TRBD1. The CDR3 totals 13 residues. After removal of 6 bases from V and 1 base from J, the junction contained 2 bases not matched to a gene. From germline, CDR1 is WNHNN and CDR2 SYGVQD (reference sequence). Here the CDR3 DNA reads TGCGCCAGCAGGGACAGGCCGAACACTGAAGCTTTCTTT. Protein product: CASRDRPNTEAFF.

This clonotype was found a few times. The chain combines TRBV15 with TRBJ2-3, with 12 nucleotides matching TRBD1. The CDR3 is 15 amino acids. The trim removed 5 bases at V and 5 bases at J, leaving 5 bases unmatched. Germline loops: CDR1 LNHNV, CDR2 YYDKDF (reference sequence). The CDR3 region has the DNA TGTGCCACCAGCCGGGACAGGGGGCTTAAAGATACGCAGTATTTT. Translating gives CATSRDRGLKDTQYF. The whole variable domain, filled in from reference TRBV15 and TRBJ2-3, reads DAMVIQNPRYQVTQFGKPVTLSCSQTLNHNVMYWYQQKSSQAPKLLFHYYDKDFNNEADTPDNFQSRRPNTSFCFLDIRSPGLGDTAMYLCATSRDRGLKDTQYFGPGTRLTVL.

This clonotype appeared a few times. The CDR3 region is CASSEGLAVTDTQYF. The DNA of the CDR3 is TGTGCCAGCAGCGAGGGACTAGCCGTCACAGATACGCAGTATTTT. The genes are TRBV2 and TRBJ2-3, with 9 bases matching TRBD2. This CDR3 region has 15 residues. CDR1 and CDR2 from the germline V gene are SNHLY and FYNNEI. V dropped 6 bases and J dropped 2; count of bases not matched to a gene: 6.

This clonotype was seen more than once but under ten times. The CDR3 loop is CASSFSGGWNEQFF. The CDR3 bases are TGTGCCAGCAGCTTCAGTGGAGGTTGGAATGAGCAGTTCTTC. The V and J genes are TRBV7-9 and TRBJ2-1; TRBD2 might be the D (5 bases). The length of the CDR3 is 14 residues. Trimming removed 3 bases at V and 7 bases at J, with 13 bases between. Germline CDR1 reads SEHNR; CDR2 reads FQNEAQ (reference sequence). The variable domain in full, with the rest retrieved from reference TRBV7-9 and TRBJ2-1, is DTGVSQNPRHKITKRGQNVTFRCDPISEHNRLYWYRQTLGQGPEFLTYFQNEAQLEKSRLLSDRFSAERPKGSFSTLEIQRTEQGDSAMYLCASSFSGGWNEQFFGPGTRLTVL.

The CDR3 DNA sequence: TGTGCCAGCGGATTCGACTGGGACAATGAGCAGTTCTTC. Its translation is CASGFDWDNEQFF. The chain has TRBV6-5 and TRBJ2-1; D remains unclear. V was shortened by 8 bases and J by 5 bases, with 13 bases between the two germline ends. Germline CDR1 reads MNHEY; CDR2 reads SVGAGI. CDR3 length: 13 residues.

In its sample, this clonotype was seen a few times. The J gene is TRBJ2-7, the V gene TRBV4-3; 10 positions match TRBD2. The CDR3 runs to 16 residues. Germline V CDR1 and CDR2: LGHNA, YSLEER. Trimming took 0 bases from V and 1 from J; bases not matched to a gene: 3. As DNA, the CDR3 is TGCGCCAGCAGCCAAGATATACTAGCGGGGTCCTACGAGCAGTACTTC. Amino acids: CASSQDILAGSYEQYF.

The chain combines TRBV6-1 with TRBJ2-5; 7 nucleotides agree with TRBD2. Per germline, CDR1 MNHNS and CDR2 SASEGT. J was trimmed by 7 bases and V by 4 bases; bases with no gene match: 15. The CDR3 runs 16 residues. The CDR3 DNA sequence: TGTGCCAGCAGTGCTACTCCCGGGACTACCGACGGGACCCAGTACTTC. As protein: CASSATPGTTDGTQYF.

This clonotype was counted many times. This chain links TRBV2 with TRBJ2-1; 14 bases are a match to TRBD2. CDR1 and CDR2 from the germline V gene are SNHLY and FYNNEI. The junction had 11 bases not matched to a gene; V was cut back by 8 bases and J by 2 bases. The CDR3 runs 18 residues. The CDR3, as DNA: TGTGCCAGCGATCTGGGACTAGCGGGAGTCGGCGCCTACAATGAGCAGTTCTTC. Its protein is CASDLGLAGVGAYNEQFF.